This T cell receptor beta chain was observed in a study of Ad26.COV2.S vaccination and SARS-CoV-2 variants. Points on this clone: The antigen is not known.

Produced via immunoSEQ multiplex PCR; TCRdb's table is partial and in-frame only. The sample holds approximately 400,000 clones, roughly 85% seen once. Stated treatment: over 15 received Ad26.COV2.S at low or high dose, single or two shots; five or six received placebo; per-sample allocation not given. Specimens were obtained on day 63 following the first vaccine or placebo injection. The CDR3 is 13 amino acids. The germline CDR1 and CDR2 sequences are KGHSH and LQKENI. The ends were cut back, 3 bases at V and 12 bases at J, with 14 bases in the middle. Study results and limitations: Non-spike TCR breadth showed similarity between vaccine and placebo recipients.

The V and J genes are TRBV18 and TRBJ1-4, with TRBD1 as a possible D gene (5 bases). Here the sequenced sample was peripheral blood, taken in a trial of Ad26.COV2.S vaccine versus placebo. This TCR came from a person between 18 and 65 years old who received the Ad26.COV2.S COVID-19 vaccine or a placebo. CDR3 sequence reads: CASSPDKRGELFF. DNA for the CDR3: TGTGCCAGCTCACCGGACAAACGGGGGGAACTGTTTTTT.